The rows below give T cell receptor beta chains drawn from one sample of a study of blood T cell repertoires in COVID-19. The table came from immunoSEQ multiplex PCR; TCRdb's copy has only in-frame clones and leaves some out. There are about 130,000 clones in the sample; about 88% occur only once, and approximately 1.1% lies in the top ten. Specimen: peripheral blood. These receptor sequences come from a woman of 80 years or more with acute or convalescent COVID-19. The CDR3 runs from the conserved cysteine through the conserved F or W. D genes are given only for firm matches. A clone size is listed for some rows: how often the clone was seen (once, few, many), or a class if it is expanded.

J: TRBJ2-2; size: -; V: TRBV5-4; D: TRBD1; DNA: TGTGCCAGCAGCTGGGACAGGGTGGGGACCGGGGAGCTGTTTTTT; CDR3: CASSWDRVGTGELFF
J: TRBJ2-2; size: few; V: TRBV4-2; D: -; DNA: TGTGCCAGCAGCCCTACAGAGAACACCGGGGAGCTGTTTTTT; CDR3: CASSPTENTGELFF
J: TRBJ1-6; size: -; V: TRBV10-3; D: -; DNA: TGTGCCATCAGTGAGTCGGGCCAGGGAAGCTCACCCCTCCACTTT; CDR3: CAISESGQGSSPLHF
J: TRBJ1-1; size: -; V: TRBV9; D: -; DNA: TGTGCCAGCAGCGTAGTAAGGAGTTTGAACACTGAAGCTTTCTTT; CDR3: CASSVVRSLNTEAFF
J: TRBJ2-3; size: -; V: TRBV5-1; D: -; DNA: TGCGCCAGCAGCTTGTCGCCGCACAGGGTCGCAGATACGCAGTATTTT; CDR3: CASSLSPHRVADTQYF
J: TRBJ2-7; size: -; V: TRBV7-8; D: TRBD2; DNA: TGTGCCAGCAGCTTAGGGGACTTGGGAGGGGTCTACGAGCAGTACTTC; CDR3: CASSLGDLGGVYEQYF
J: TRBJ1-1; size: -; V: TRBV7-9; D: -; DNA: TGTGCCAGCAGCTTAGCCGCTACAGGGGAAGCTTTCTTT; CDR3: CASSLAATGEAFF
J: TRBJ1-6; size: -; V: TRBV27; D: TRBD1; DNA: TGTGCCAGCAGTATACTCCGGACAGGGGCCTATTCACCCCTCCACTTT; CDR3: CASSILRTGAYSPLHF
J: TRBJ2-3; size: -; V: TRBV7-3; D: -; DNA: TGTGCCAGCAGCTCCCTAGACTCTACGCAGTATTTT; CDR3: CASSSLDSTQYF
J: TRBJ2-6; size: -; V: TRBV27; D: TRBD2; DNA: TGTGCCAGCAGTTCGCTCTATCCCGGACTAGCGGGCCTCTCTGGGGCCAACGTCCTGACTTTC; CDR3: CASSSLYPGLAGLSGANVLTF